The 12 T cell receptor beta chains below come from one sample, sequenced in a study of regulatory T cells in long-lasting Graves disease. The time point denotes: newly diagnosed GD, antithyroid drugs for less than 3 months. From RNA extracted from PBMCs, the TCR library was made. Building of the TCR beta libraries involved iRepertoire HTBI primers and Arm-PCR of CDR3 regions. TCRdb re-called the multiplex PCR reads with MiXCR, one entry per CDR3 protein. This table has around 500,000 distinct CDR3 sequences, more than 10% appearing once. The data also belong to a second study, concerning T cells in Graves' hyperthyroidism and ophthalmopathy.

Sequencing was performed on peripheral blood mononuclear cells (PBMCs), taken at new diagnosis, from a patient treated with antithyroid drugs. These receptors were taken from a woman in her 30s with Graves disease.

This clonotype has ten or more counts. J is TRBJ2-1 and V is TRBV10-3, with D unclear. This CDR3 region has 14 residues. Germline values: CDR1 ENHRY, CDR2 SYGVKD. Trimming took 10 bases from V and 6 from J, leaving 19 bases between them. CDR3 DNA: TGTGCCACCAAAACTCTAAGGGATGTCAATGAGCAGTTCTTC. This sequence encodes CATKTLRDVNEQFF.

Concerning this clonotype itself: With a much larger clone just one base away, this may be a read error. The chain recombines TRBV20-1 with TRBJ2-3, with TRBD1 matching 7 bases. Per the germline V gene, CDR1 is DFQATT and CDR2 is SNEGSKA (reference sequence). The length of the CDR3 is 17 residues. The CDR3 loop reads CSDRDRTQGGQAVTQYF. DNA for the CDR3: TGCAGTGATAGAGACCGAACACAAGGGGGCCAGGCGGTCACGCAGTATTTT.

This clonotype was seen a few times. CDR3 DNA sequence: TGTGCCAGCAGTGACGGAGGGGCGGCGTACTTC. Protein sequence: CASSDGGAAYF. The rearrangement links TRBV6-1 to TRBJ2-4; a weak D match, TRBD2 (6 bases). Germline CDR1 MNHNS, CDR2 SASEGT. Trimming pared 3 bases from V and 15 bases from J, leaving 12 bases between. This CDR3 comprises 11 residues.

This clonotype was picked up many times. The V gene is TRBV30, the J gene TRBJ1-5; no firm D call. V was shortened by 0 bases and J by 0 bases, with 6 bases between the two germline ends. Germline-derived CDR1 and CDR2 are GTSNPN and SVGIG (reference sequence). There are 14 residues in the CDR3. The CDR3 sequence is CAWSVLSSNQPQHF. The CDR3 DNA is TGTGCCTGGAGTGTACTGTCTAGCAATCAGCCCCAGCATTTT.

This clonotype was counted many times. The chain has TRBV12-5 and TRBJ2-3, with TRBD2 matching 8 bases. CDR1 LGHNT and CDR2 FRNRAP come from the germline V gene. The CDR3 extends over 15 amino acids. With V trimmed by 7 bases and J by 2 bases, 8 bases remained unmatched. The CDR3 here is CASASGRGTTDTQYF. The CDR3 DNA is TGTGCTAGTGCCTCCGGGAGGGGGACCACAGATACGCAGTATTTT.

This clonotype was detected many times. This chain connects TRBV20-1 to TRBJ1-3, with D perhaps TRBD1 (6 bases). Germline loops: CDR1 DFQATT, CDR2 SNEGSKA (reference sequence). The CDR3 is made up of 14 amino acids. The V end was cut by 5 bases, the J end by 3 bases, with 14 bases between. Here the CDR3 reads CSAADRRHGNTIYF. CDR3 nucleotide sequence: TGCAGTGCTGCAGACAGGAGACATGGAAACACCATATATTTT.

The chain couples TRBV29-1 to TRBJ2-1, with 10 bases identical to TRBD2. The CDR3 contains 14 residues. Germline V gene lookup returns CDR1 SQVTM and CDR2 ANQGSEA. V dropped 3 bases and J dropped 5; count of bases not matched to a gene: 4. CDR3 protein: CSVDGTSENNEQFF. The CDR3 DNA reads TGCAGCGTTGATGGGACTAGCGAGAACAATGAGCAGTTCTTC.

There are many counts of this clonotype. The chain combines TRBV7-9 with TRBJ2-5; no firm D call. This CDR3 region has 11 residues. Trimming pared 5 bases from V and 7 bases from J, leaving 8 bases between. CDR1 is SEHNR, CDR2 FQNEAQ, per germline (reference sequence). CDR3 in amino acids: CASSLKTTQYF. The CDR3 DNA reads as TGTGCCAGCAGCCTAAAGACGACCCAGTACTTC.

This clonotype was seen repeatedly, ten times or more. The chain uses TRBV18 and TRBJ2-1; 10 bases agree with TRBD1. This CDR3 comprises 16 residues. The ends lost 3 bases at V and 3 bases at J; junction bases unmatched: 5. Germline values: CDR1 KGHSH, CDR2 LQKENI. The CDR3 region has the DNA TGTGCCAGCTCACCCACCGGGACAGGGGTCTACAATGAGCAGTTCTTC. This codes for CASSPTGTGVYNEQFF.

This clonotype has a count of ten or more. The V call is TRBV7-2, the J call TRBJ1-2; no reliable D call. The germline CDR1 and CDR2 sequences are SGHTA and FQGNSA. The V and J ends lost 5 bases and 4 bases respectively, with 20 bases between them. This CDR3 is 16 amino acids long. CDR3 sequence reads: CASSPPRHFPRYGYTF. DNA for the CDR3: TGTGCCAGCAGCCCGCCCCGGCATTTTCCCCGCTATGGCTACACCTTC.

This clonotype occurred many times. The chain recombines TRBV5-8 with TRBJ2-7; possible D gene TRBD2, 5 bases. CDR3 length equals 14 residues. The V end lost 5 bases, the J end lost 7 bases, and 19 bases lay between the germline ends. Germline V gene sequence: CDR1 SGHTS, CDR2 YDEGEE. This CDR3 reads CASRFPWEPREQYF. CDR3 DNA sequence: TGTGCCAGCAGATTTCCTTGGGAGCCTCGAGAGCAGTACTTC.

The rearrangement joins TRBV20-1 to TRBJ1-3; 7 nucleotides align to TRBD1. Germline V gene lookup returns CDR1 DFQATT and CDR2 SNEGSKA (reference sequence). The CDR3 has 13 residues. Germline trimming cut 2 bases from V and 4 bases from J; bases unmatched to any gene: 2. DNA of the CDR3: TGCAGTGCTAGAAGGACAGGAGGAAACACCATATATTTT. Translated, it gives CSARRTGGNTIYF.